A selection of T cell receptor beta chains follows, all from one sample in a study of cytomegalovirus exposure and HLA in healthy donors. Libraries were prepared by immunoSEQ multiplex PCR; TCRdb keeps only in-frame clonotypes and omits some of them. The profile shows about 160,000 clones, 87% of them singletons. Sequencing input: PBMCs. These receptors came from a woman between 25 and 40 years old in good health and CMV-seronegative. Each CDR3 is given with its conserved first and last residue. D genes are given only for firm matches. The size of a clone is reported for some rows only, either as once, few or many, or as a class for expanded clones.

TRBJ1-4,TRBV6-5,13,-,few,TGTGCCAGCAGGAGTCCCACTAATGAAAAACTGTTTTTT,CASRSPTNEKLFF
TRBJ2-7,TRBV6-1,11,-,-,TGTGCCAGCAGCTACCCTTACGAGCAGTACTTC,CASSYPYEQYF
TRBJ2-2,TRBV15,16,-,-,TGTGCCACCAGCAGAGTAACAGGCAGGGGCACCGGGGAGCTGTTTTTT,CATSRVTGRGTGELFF
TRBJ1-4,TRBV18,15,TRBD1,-,TGTGCCAGCTCACCCGACCAGGGGGGTATTGAAAAACTGTTTTTT,CASSPDQGGIEKLFF
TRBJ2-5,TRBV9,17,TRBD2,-,TGTGCCAGCAGCGTAGAGCTCGCGGGGGGGCCGGGAGAGACCCAGTACTTC,CASSVELAGGPGETQYF
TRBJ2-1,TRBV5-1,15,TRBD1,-,TGCGCCAGCAGCTTGGTGGGACAGGGACCGAATGAGCAGTTCTTC,CASSLVGQGPNEQFF
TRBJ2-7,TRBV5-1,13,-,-,TGCGCCAGCAGCTTCAGGGGATCCTACGAGCAGTACTTC,CASSFRGSYEQYF
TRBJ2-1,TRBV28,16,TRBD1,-,TGTGCCAGCACCTGGGGCCGGGACAGGAGCTACAATGAGCAGTTCTTC,CASTWGRDRSYNEQFF
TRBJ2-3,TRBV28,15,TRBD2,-,TGTGCCAGCAGTCCGTCGACTAGCTCCACAGATACGCAGTATTTT,CASSPSTSSTDTQYF
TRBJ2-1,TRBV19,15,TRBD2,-,TGTGCCAGTAGTATCGGCGGGAGCTGGAGCAATGAGCAGTTCTTC,CASSIGGSWSNEQFF
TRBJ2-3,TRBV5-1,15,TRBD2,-,TGCGCCAGCAGCTTATTAGCGGGGGGCACAGATACGCAGTATTTT,CASSLLAGGTDTQYF
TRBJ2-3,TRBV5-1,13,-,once,TGCGCCAGCAGCTCTGTCCTCTCGGTTACGCAGTATTTT,CASSSVLSVTQYF
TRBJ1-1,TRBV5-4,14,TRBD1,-,TGTGCCAGCAGCAGAAAGACAGGGATCCCTGAAGCTTTCTTT,CASSRKTGIPEAFF
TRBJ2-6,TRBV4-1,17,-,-,TGCGCCAGCAGCCAAGGCCCGGGGATCTCTGGGGCCAACGTCCTGACTTTC,CASSQGPGISGANVLTF
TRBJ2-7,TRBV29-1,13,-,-,TGCAGCGTTGAATTTGCAGGGTACTACGAGCAGTACTTC,CSVEFAGYYEQYF
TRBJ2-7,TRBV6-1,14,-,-,TGTGCCAGCAGTGAATCGACAGACGGGTACGAGCAGTACTTC,CASSESTDGYEQYF
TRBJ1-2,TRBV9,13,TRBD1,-,TGTGCCAGCAGCGGACAGGGCGGCTATGGCTACACCTTC,CASSGQGGYGYTF
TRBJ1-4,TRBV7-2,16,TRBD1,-,TGTGCCAGCAGCTTAGACTCGGGGGGGACAGGGCCCCTACTGTTTTTT,CASSLDSGGTGPLLFF
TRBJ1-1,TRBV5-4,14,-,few,TGTGCCAGCAGCCTGGGGCAGGCGCCCTCTGAAGCTTTCTTT,CASSLGQAPSEAFF
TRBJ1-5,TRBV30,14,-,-,TGTGCCTGGAGATTTCCGGGGGGCAATCAGCCCCAGCATTTT,CAWRFPGGNQPQHF
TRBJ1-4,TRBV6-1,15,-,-,TGTGCCAGCAGTGAATATGGAGGGACTAATGAAAAACTGTTTTTT,CASSEYGGTNEKLFF
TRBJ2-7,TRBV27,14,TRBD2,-,TGTGCCAGCAGACGACTGCGGGAGCAGTTCGAGCAGTACTTC,CASRRLREQFEQYF
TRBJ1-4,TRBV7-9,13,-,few,TGTGCCAGCAGCTTAGATTCAGATGAAAAACTGTTTTTT,CASSLDSDEKLFF
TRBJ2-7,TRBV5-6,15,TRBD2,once,TGTGCCAGCAGCGGCGGGCGGGGGGCCATCTACGAGCAGTACTTC,CASSGGRGAIYEQYF
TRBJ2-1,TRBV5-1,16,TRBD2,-,TGCGCCAGCAGCACGTCGGTAGCGGGCCTCTACAATGAGCAGTTCTTC,CASSTSVAGLYNEQFF
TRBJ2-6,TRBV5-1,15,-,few,TGCGCCAGCAGCTTGTCTTCCTCTGGGGCCAACGTCCTGACTTTC,CASSLSSSGANVLTF
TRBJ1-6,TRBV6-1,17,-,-,TGTGCCAGCAGTGGGTTTGGATCGGGACTCCTGAATTCACCCCTCCACTTT,CASSGFGSGLLNSPLHF
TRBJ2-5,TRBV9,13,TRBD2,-,TGTGCCAGCAGCGTAGGGGAGGGGGAGACCCAGTACTTC,CASSVGEGETQYF
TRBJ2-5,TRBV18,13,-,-,TGTGCCAGCTCACCTTGGCCCCCAAGGGAGCAGTACTTC,CASSPWPPREQYF
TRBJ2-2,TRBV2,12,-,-,TGTGCCAGCAGACTTCGGACCGGGGAGCTGTTTTTT,CASRLRTGELFF
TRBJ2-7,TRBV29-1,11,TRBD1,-,TGCAGCGTTGGACAGGGGGCAGGGCAGTACTTC,CSVGQGAGQYF
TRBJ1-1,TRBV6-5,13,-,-,TGTGCCAGCAGTTACCGGAGGGACACTGAAGCTTTCTTT,CASSYRRDTEAFF
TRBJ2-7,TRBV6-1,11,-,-,TGTGCCAGCACCCCCAGCTACGAGCAGTACTTC,CASTPSYEQYF
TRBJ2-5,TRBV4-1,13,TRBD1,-,TGCGCCAGCAGAACGGGACAGGAAGAGACCCAGTACTTC,CASRTGQEETQYF
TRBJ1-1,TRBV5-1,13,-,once,TGCGCCAGCAGCTTCCTACTGAACACTGAAGCTTTCTTT,CASSFLLNTEAFF
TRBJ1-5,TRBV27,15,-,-,TGTGCCAGCAGTTGGGCAGGGGAGAGCAATCAGCCCCAGCATTTT,CASSWAGESNQPQHF
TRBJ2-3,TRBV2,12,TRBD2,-,TGTGCCAGGGGCGGGGGGACAGATACGCAGTATTTT,CARGGGTDTQYF
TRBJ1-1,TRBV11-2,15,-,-,TGTGCCAGCAGCCGATCCCGGGGGTGGGACACTGAAGCTTTCTTT,CASSRSRGWDTEAFF
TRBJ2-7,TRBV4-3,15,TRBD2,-,TGCGCCAGCAGCCAACTAGCGGGGGGAGTATACGAGCAGTACTTC,CASSQLAGGVYEQYF
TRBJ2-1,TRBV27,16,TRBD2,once,TGTGCCAGCAGTTTATTGAGGACTAGCGGTTACAATGAGCAGTTCTTC,CASSLLRTSGYNEQFF
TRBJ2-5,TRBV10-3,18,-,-,TGTGCCATCAGTGAGTCCGGTACAGGGAAGGGCCCCAAAGAGACCCAGTACTTC,CAISESGTGKGPKETQYF
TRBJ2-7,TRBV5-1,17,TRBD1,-,TGCGCCAGCAGCGGAACCCCGGTGGGACAGGGGTCCTACGAGCAGTACTTC,CASSGTPVGQGSYEQYF
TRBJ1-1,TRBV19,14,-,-,TGTGCCAGTAGGAAGAACATTTTGAACACTGAAGCTTTCTTT,CASRKNILNTEAFF
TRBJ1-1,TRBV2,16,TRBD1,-,TGTGCCAGCAAAACAGGGGGCGGCTTGATGAACACTGAAGCTTTCTTT,CASKTGGGLMNTEAFF
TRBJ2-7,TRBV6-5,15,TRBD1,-,TGTGCCAGCAGTAAAGGGAGACAGGGGACGGGCGAGCAGTACTTC,CASSKGRQGTGEQYF
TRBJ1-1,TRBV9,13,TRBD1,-,TGTGCCAGCACCGGACAGGGAGACGCTGAAGCTTTCTTT,CASTGQGDAEAFF
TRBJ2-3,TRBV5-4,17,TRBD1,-,TGTGCCAGCAGCCTGTATAAGGGGACAGTAGCAACAGATACGCAGTATTTT,CASSLYKGTVATDTQYF
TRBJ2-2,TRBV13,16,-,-,TGTGCCAGCAGCTACCCAGCGGTTCGACCTACCGGGGAGCTGTTTTTT,CASSYPAVRPTGELFF
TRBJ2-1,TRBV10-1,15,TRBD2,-,TGCGCCAGCAGTGAGTCGCCGATAGCGGGAGCTGAGCAGTTCTTC,CASSESPIAGAEQFF
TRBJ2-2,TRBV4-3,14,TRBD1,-,TGCGCCAGCAGCCAGGGACAGGGAGGCGGGGAGCTGTTTTTT,CASSQGQGGGELFF
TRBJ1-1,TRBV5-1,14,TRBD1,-,TGCGCCAGCAGCCCTGGACAGGGGCGTATTGAAGCTTTCTTT,CASSPGQGRIEAFF
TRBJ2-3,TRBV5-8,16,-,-,TGTGCCAGCAGTTCTGCCCCCCTCCTAAGCACAGATACGCAGTATTTT,CASSSAPLLSTDTQYF
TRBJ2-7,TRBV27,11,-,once,TGTGCCAGCAGTTCGGGTTACGAGCAGTACTTC,CASSSGYEQYF
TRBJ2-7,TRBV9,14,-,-,TGTGCCAGCAGCGTAGGGGCAGAGCCCTACGAGCAGTACTTC,CASSVGAEPYEQYF
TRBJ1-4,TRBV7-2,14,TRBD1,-,TGTGCCAGCAGCCCAGAGAGGGGGCATGAAAAACTGTTTTTT,CASSPERGHEKLFF
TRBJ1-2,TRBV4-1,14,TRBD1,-,TGCGCCAGCAGCCTTTCCGGGACAGCCTATGGCTACACCTTC,CASSLSGTAYGYTF